This T cell receptor beta chain was profiled in a study of glioma-infiltrating T cells listed by TCRdb under 2016. Notes on the research overall: TCR alpha- and beta-chain repertoires were sequenced from glioma tissue, non-neoplastic brain tissue and matched peripheral blood mononuclear cells. To measure how far tissue and blood T-cell populations diverged, each tissue-infiltrating repertoire was compared against the peripheral blood repertoire of the same patient. The paired cohort was made up of three low-grade glioma patients, about 8 primary glioblastoma patients and three non-glioma patients who contributed non-neoplastic brain tissue. What the research found in general, with its limitations: Tissue and blood shared very few CDR3 sequences, a result attributed to high CDR3 diversity and limited sampling. Group comparisons rested on small numbers: three non-neoplastic, three low-grade glioma and 7 or 8 glioblastoma patients. VJ-independent divergence between tissue and blood was found to be below expectation in non-neoplastic patients but above expectation in all gliomas, particularly low-grade gliomas.

As regards this clonotype: This clone's antigen is unknown. No base quality values were provided; no much bigger clone lies one nucleotide off.

TCR alpha and beta CDR3 regions were amplified with the iRepertoire nested amplicon-rescue multiplex PCR (arm-PCR) platform from RNA. For one-step reverse transcription and amplification, roughly 85-400 ng of tissue mRNA or PBMC total RNA was used as input. Following bead purification, Illumina adapters were added by a secondary multiplex PCR, and libraries between 200 and 400 bp were gel-purified. Demultiplexing relied on internal 6-nucleotide barcodes carried by the libraries. Sequencing of the libraries was done on an Illumina MiSeq using 2x220 or 2x250 nucleotide paired-end reads. As for the authors' bioinformatics: FLASH 1.2.11 was used to merge paired reads, and BWA-MEM then aligned the reads to the GRCh37 human genome before TRA and TRB reads were extracted. V and J assignment used an IMGT-derived reference of cassette sequences and CDR3 motifs that included pseudogenes. Reads were translated in three frames, and productive CDR3s were defined by a C…FGXG motif without stop codons. A clonotype was defined as a unique combination of a V-J cassette pair and a CDR3 amino acid sequence. Filtering of reads was based on Hamming distance, with the threshold set by the sequence error rate of each sample in mapped regions. The raw public reads went through TCRdb reprocessing: fastp at Q25, MiXCR clone calling, in-frame beta chains kept. Rows merge per CDR3 protein into single entries with the most common DNA and genes. TCRdb, not the authors, supplied the V and J calls. Counted in this sample were fewer than 250,000 distinct CDR3 sequences; over 25% of them appeared once. Together, the top ten hold roughly 21% of the sample.

Unmatched junction bases come to 15, with V trimmed by 8 bases and J by 6 bases. Its CDR3 holds 15 amino acids, cysteine through phenylalanine. Solely the CDR3 DNA is kept, with 45 bases framed from the first base. Per the germline V gene (reference sequence), MNHEY is the CDR1 and SMNVEV is the CDR2. This sequence was found in a human donor with low-grade glioma or glioblastoma, undergoing nonglioma brain surgery, or in good health (not recorded which). Sequences were obtained from glioma tissue, nonneoplastic brain tissue, or PBMCs (not recorded which). This chain joins TRBV27 to TRBJ1-2, with TRBD1 matching 7 junction bases. The CDR3 reads CASGYRPGGGHGYTF. The base sequence is TGTGCCAGCGGTTATCGGCCAGGGGGAGGGCATGGCTACACCTTC.